This T cell receptor beta chain emerged from a study of blood T cell repertoires in COVID-19 (dated by TCRdb to 2020 to 2021). Broadly, across the study: For ImmuneRACE Cohort 3, a participant was defined as recovered based on two consecutive negative NP/OP PCR tests, clearance by a healthcare professional, or resolution of symptoms. Collaborator samples came from the United States, Italy and Spain and covered acute and convalescent phases of COVID-19. The prospective study material was composed of cDNA or gDNA derived from T cells, B-cell-depleted T cells, or PBMCs. Subjects who had been exposed to COVID-19, were actively infected with it, or had recovered from it provided the deeply sampled blood TCRbeta repertoires that made up the dataset. The repertoires were released in a freely available public database meant as a resource for research on the immune response to SARS-CoV-2. Samples came from the ongoing ImmuneRACE study (first 160 participants) plus 1,254 subjects from 6 global collaborators. The sample metadata nearly always contained a de-identified subject ID, COVID-19 status, age in years and sex. Where available, HLA class I and class II types were taken from metadata supplied by the sample provider and were not determined by assay-based typing.

Paper-wide results and their limitations: The quantity of clinical and demographic metadata differed by source and by participant and was supplied without curation.

Enrolling through a virtual design, the prospective study's participants ranged in age from roughly 18 to 89 years and lived across about two dozen United States geographic areas. In the prospective study, participants were assigned to cohorts based on the clinical history participants reported in a screening survey and a study questionnaire. Each participant in the prospective study had whole blood, serum and a nasopharyngeal or oropharyngeal swab collected by mobile phlebotomists. Prospective study participants could optionally give additional blood draws and questionnaires over a roughly two-month period. Blood samples from the prospective study were shipped frozen or at room temperature prior to DNA extraction. TCRbeta CDR3 regions were amplified from genomic DNA by means of the immunoSEQ Assay, a bias-controlled multiplex PCR. The paper's data handling went like this. Nucleated cell counts per sample were estimated from amplification of reference gene primers within the assay. To quantify the absolute abundance of each unique TCRbeta CDR3 rearrangement, sequence reads were collapsed and filtered. For each sample, productive Simpson clonality was calculated by taking the square root of Simpson's diversity index across productive rearrangements. TCRdb mirrors the immuneACCESS table, restricted to in-frame sequences. Some clones are absent from its copies; in checked studies, under half trace to an unresolved V gene, and the reason for the others is unknown. V and J calls and clone size are given by that table; D and trimming were obtained from the DNA. For this sample the table gives about 230,000 clones, of which 85% to 90% were detected only once. The ten biggest clones cover approximately 2.8% of the sample.

Regarding this clone: Which antigen it targets is not known. There are no base qualities to consult, and no much larger clone falls within one base.

Sample: PBMCs or T cells enriched from blood (not recorded which). The clonotype originates from a woman between 50 and 59 years old in a cohort exposed to, infected with or recovered from COVID-19 (not recorded which).

The encoded CDR3 is CASSLPGQGEFDGYTF. The nucleotide sequence reads as follows: TGTGCCAGCAGCTTACCGGGACAGGGGGAGTTTGATGGCTACACCTTC. The chain is encoded by TRBV7-2 joined to TRBJ1-2; a stretch of 11 junction bases matches TRBD1. CDR1 and CDR2 were assigned from the germline V gene as SGHTA and FQGNSA. The CDR3 spans 16 residues, from the cysteine through the phenylalanine. The retained sequence is limited to the CDR3, 48 bases, with the frame set at the first base. V is pruned by 2 bases and J by 6 bases, leaving 8 bases of the junction without a gene match.